This is a list of T cell receptor beta chains from one sample in a study of CD8 T cells in ankylosing spondylitis. TCRdb re-called the 5' RACE reads with MiXCR, one entry per CDR3 protein. The data hold under 250,000 distinct CDR3 sequences, with approximately 8% observed a single time. Sequenced: blood, either unsorted or a sorted T cell fraction (not recorded which). Receptors originate from a female donor with ankylosing spondylitis or in good health (not recorded which). Both conserved end residues are part of each CDR3. The D gene is left open where the match is weak. Some rows mark clone size as missing; the rest say once, few, many or name a class of expanded clone.

d_call: TRBD2; v_call: TRBV24-1; clone_size: many; j_call: TRBJ2-1; cdr3_nt: TGTGCCACCAGTGATGGACTAGCGGGAGGGAATGAGCAGTTCTTC; cdr3_aa: CATSDGLAGGNEQFF
d_call: TRBD2; v_call: TRBV20-1; clone_size: few; j_call: TRBJ2-3; cdr3_nt: TGCAGTGCTAGACCCCCGCGGGAGGGCGGAGATACGCAGTATTTT; cdr3_aa: CSARPPREGGDTQYF
d_call: TRBD2; v_call: TRBV24-1; clone_size: many; j_call: TRBJ2-1; cdr3_nt: TGTGCCACCAGTGATTTAGCGACTAGCGGGAGCCATGAGCAGTTCTTC; cdr3_aa: CATSDLATSGSHEQFF
d_call: TRBD2; v_call: TRBV7-9; clone_size: few; j_call: TRBJ2-1; cdr3_nt: TGTGCCAGCAGCCCCCGACTAGCGGGAGGGGTTATGTATGAGCAGTTCTTC; cdr3_aa: CASSPRLAGGVMYEQFF
d_call: TRBD1; v_call: TRBV30; clone_size: many; j_call: TRBJ2-2; cdr3_nt: TGTGCCTGGCTCCGACAGGGGGCCGGGGAGCTGTTTTTT; cdr3_aa: CAWLRQGAGELFF
d_call: TRBD1; v_call: TRBV29-1; clone_size: many; j_call: TRBJ1-2; cdr3_nt: TGCAGCGCTGGGACAGGGTCTATGGCTATCAATGGCTACACCTTC; cdr3_aa: CSAGTGSMAINGYTF
d_call: NA; v_call: TRBV20-1; clone_size: many; j_call: TRBJ1-6; cdr3_nt: TGCAGTGCTCAGATGAGTGGGGGGGAGTATAATTCACCCCTCCACTTT; cdr3_aa: CSAQMSGGEYNSPLHF
d_call: TRBD2; v_call: TRBV7-8; clone_size: many; j_call: TRBJ2-3; cdr3_nt: TGTGCCAGCAGCTCGGGACTAGCGTTAACAGATACGCAGTATTTT; cdr3_aa: CASSSGLALTDTQYF
d_call: TRBD2; v_call: TRBV19; clone_size: many; j_call: TRBJ2-1; cdr3_nt: TGTGCCAGTAGTATAACTAGCGGGAGGGGTAATGAGCAGTTCTTC; cdr3_aa: CASSITSGRGNEQFF
d_call: NA; v_call: TRBV7-2; clone_size: many; j_call: TRBJ2-7; cdr3_nt: TGTGCCAGCAGCCCCAGGACAGATATCTACGAGCAGTACTTC; cdr3_aa: CASSPRTDIYEQYF
d_call: NA; v_call: TRBV5-8; clone_size: many; j_call: TRBJ1-6; cdr3_nt: TGTGCCAGCAGCTCGCGTCTACGGGGTAATAATTCACCCCTCCACTTT; cdr3_aa: CASSSRLRGNNSPLHF
d_call: NA; v_call: TRBV25-1; clone_size: many; j_call: TRBJ1-2; cdr3_nt: TGTGCCAGCAGTGGGATAGGGGAGCCCGGTGGCTACACCTTC; cdr3_aa: CASSGIGEPGGYTF
d_call: NA; v_call: TRBV12-3/TRBV12-4; clone_size: many; j_call: TRBJ2-2; cdr3_nt: TGTGCCAGCAGTGTTTCGTACCGCGACGACAGCACCGGGGAGCTGTTTTTT; cdr3_aa: CASSVSYRDDSTGELFF
d_call: NA; v_call: TRBV7-2; clone_size: many; j_call: TRBJ2-1; cdr3_nt: TGTGCCAGCAGCGTACGCGGGTCTGGGCCCTCCAATGAGCAGTTCTTC; cdr3_aa: CASSVRGSGPSNEQFF
d_call: TRBD2; v_call: TRBV2; clone_size: many; j_call: TRBJ2-7; cdr3_nt: TGTGCCAGCAGTGAAGGGCGGCGGGGGAGTGCTACCGACGAGCAGTACTTC; cdr3_aa: CASSEGRRGSATDEQYF
d_call: NA; v_call: TRBV12-3/TRBV12-4; clone_size: NA; j_call: TRBJ2-7; cdr3_nt: TGTGCCAGCAGTTTAAGAACCGGAGGGCTCTACGAGCAGTACTTC; cdr3_aa: CASSLRTGGLYEQYF
d_call: NA; v_call: TRBV10-3; clone_size: many; j_call: TRBJ2-1; cdr3_nt: TGTGCCACCGCCCTAGACCAGACCCCCCTGTTCTTC; cdr3_aa: CATALDQTPLFF
d_call: TRBD2; v_call: TRBV20-1; clone_size: many; j_call: TRBJ2-3; cdr3_nt: TGCAGTGCTAGAGATAGAGTGGGACTAGCTATCGATACGCAGTATTTT; cdr3_aa: CSARDRVGLAIDTQYF
d_call: NA; v_call: TRBV19; clone_size: many; j_call: TRBJ2-5; cdr3_nt: TGTGCCAGTAGCTCCAGGCTCAGGGAGACCCAGTACTTC; cdr3_aa: CASSSRLRETQYF
d_call: TRBD2; v_call: TRBV15; clone_size: many; j_call: TRBJ2-3; cdr3_nt: TGTGCCACCAGCGGGAAACTAGCGAACAACGCAGATACGCAGTATTTT; cdr3_aa: CATSGKLANNADTQYF
d_call: TRBD1; v_call: TRBV12-3/TRBV12-4; clone_size: NA; j_call: TRBJ2-5; cdr3_nt: TGTGCCAGCAGTCAGGGGGATAGACAAGAGACCCAGTACTTC; cdr3_aa: CASSQGDRQETQYF
d_call: NA; v_call: TRBV27; clone_size: many; j_call: TRBJ2-3; cdr3_nt: TGTGCCAGCAGTTTAGGTAGCATGGGCACAGATACGCAGTATTTT; cdr3_aa: CASSLGSMGTDTQYF
d_call: TRBD2; v_call: TRBV9; clone_size: few; j_call: TRBJ2-1; cdr3_nt: TGTGCCAGCAGCGTAGGGGGACTAGCGGTTACAGATGAGCAGTTCTTC; cdr3_aa: CASSVGGLAVTDEQFF
d_call: NA; v_call: TRBV20-1; clone_size: many; j_call: TRBJ1-1; cdr3_nt: TGCAGTGCTAGGGGACCGGGGGACACTGAAGCTTTCTTT; cdr3_aa: CSARGPGDTEAFF
d_call: TRBD2; v_call: TRBV7-2; clone_size: NA; j_call: TRBJ2-5; cdr3_nt: TGTGCCAGCAGCGCCGGCGGGAGGACGGTAGAGACCCAGTACTTC; cdr3_aa: CASSAGGRTVETQYF
d_call: TRBD1; v_call: TRBV7-6; clone_size: many; j_call: TRBJ1-6; cdr3_nt: TGTGCCAGCAGCCCCGGGACAGACGTAGGGAATTCACCCCTCCACTTT; cdr3_aa: CASSPGTDVGNSPLHF
d_call: TRBD2; v_call: TRBV7-2; clone_size: many; j_call: TRBJ2-7; cdr3_nt: TGTGCCAGCAGCTTAAACGGGAGGGCCAGCGAGCAGTACTTC; cdr3_aa: CASSLNGRASEQYF
d_call: NA; v_call: TRBV10-3; clone_size: many; j_call: TRBJ2-1; cdr3_nt: TGTGCCATCTGGGGGGGCCAGGATAACAATGAGCAGTTCTTC; cdr3_aa: CAIWGGQDNNEQFF
d_call: TRBD2; v_call: TRBV12-3/TRBV12-4; clone_size: few; j_call: TRBJ2-1; cdr3_nt: TGTGCCAGCAGTTTATTTGGGACTAGAAGTGGGGAGCAGTTCTTC; cdr3_aa: CASSLFGTRSGEQFF
d_call: TRBD1; v_call: TRBV3-1; clone_size: many; j_call: TRBJ1-1; cdr3_nt: TGTGCCAGCAGCCAAGCAGGGACAGGGGTTACCACTGAAGCTTTCTTT; cdr3_aa: CASSQAGTGVTTEAFF
d_call: NA; v_call: TRBV5-6; clone_size: many; j_call: TRBJ1-4; cdr3_nt: TGTGCCAGCAGCCACCTACGACGGACGAAGAATGAAAAACTGTTTTTT; cdr3_aa: CASSHLRRTKNEKLFF
d_call: TRBD2; v_call: TRBV20-1; clone_size: few; j_call: TRBJ2-1; cdr3_nt: TGCAGCGCTAGAATCCCAACTAGCGGGAGCCCCAATGAGCAGTTCTTC; cdr3_aa: CSARIPTSGSPNEQFF
d_call: NA; v_call: TRBV20-1; clone_size: NA; j_call: TRBJ1-3; cdr3_nt: TGCAGTGCTAGAGAAAGGACGTCGGGAAACACCATATATTTT; cdr3_aa: CSARERTSGNTIYF
d_call: NA; v_call: TRBV5-1; clone_size: many; j_call: TRBJ2-1; cdr3_nt: TGTGCCAGCAGCTTAGACGGAAGCTCCTACAATGAGCAGTTCTTC; cdr3_aa: CASSLDGSSYNEQFF
d_call: TRBD1; v_call: TRBV7-8; clone_size: many; j_call: TRBJ1-2; cdr3_nt: TGTGCCAGCAGCTTAGCGGGACAGGGAGAGGGCTACACCTTC; cdr3_aa: CASSLAGQGEGYTF
d_call: NA; v_call: TRBV27; clone_size: NA; j_call: TRBJ1-1; cdr3_nt: TGTGCCAGCAGCCCCCTGGGGAGACCCATGAACACTGAAGCTTTCTTT; cdr3_aa: CASSPLGRPMNTEAFF
d_call: TRBD1; v_call: TRBV6-1; clone_size: many; j_call: TRBJ1-2; cdr3_nt: TGTGCCAGCAGTGCATTACAGGGGAACTATGGCTACACCTTC; cdr3_aa: CASSALQGNYGYTF
d_call: NA; v_call: TRBV7-2; clone_size: few; j_call: TRBJ2-5; cdr3_nt: TGTGCCAGCAGCCCCCAGGTTGGGACCCAGTACTTC; cdr3_aa: CASSPQVGTQYF
d_call: NA; v_call: TRBV3-1; clone_size: many; j_call: TRBJ2-5; cdr3_nt: TGTGCCAGCAGCCAAGATCCCCAAGAGACCCAGTACTTC; cdr3_aa: CASSQDPQETQYF
d_call: NA; v_call: TRBV7-2; clone_size: few; j_call: TRBJ2-7; cdr3_nt: TGTGCCAGCAGACCTCACTCCGACGAGCAGTACTTC; cdr3_aa: CASRPHSDEQYF
d_call: NA; v_call: TRBV5-5; clone_size: many; j_call: TRBJ1-1; cdr3_nt: TGTGCCAGCAGCTCCCGCCCCCTGGATGGGACTGAAGCTTTCTTT; cdr3_aa: CASSSRPLDGTEAFF
d_call: TRBD2; v_call: TRBV6-5; clone_size: many; j_call: TRBJ2-7; cdr3_nt: TGTGCCAGCAGTTCTAGCGGGAGGGTCACCTACGAGCAGTACTTC; cdr3_aa: CASSSSGRVTYEQYF
d_call: TRBD2; v_call: TRBV7-2; clone_size: many; j_call: TRBJ2-7; cdr3_nt: TGTGCCAGCAGCTTACTGCGCGGGAGGGCCAGGGCCTACGAGCAGTACTTC; cdr3_aa: CASSLLRGRARAYEQYF
d_call: TRBD2; v_call: TRBV12-3/TRBV12-4; clone_size: many; j_call: TRBJ2-7; cdr3_nt: TGTGCCAGCAGTTGGGGGACTAGCGGGACCTACGAGCAGTACTTC; cdr3_aa: CASSWGTSGTYEQYF
d_call: NA; v_call: TRBV28; clone_size: many; j_call: TRBJ2-7; cdr3_nt: TGTGCCAGCAGTGCCGACAGTATCGCCTACGAGCAGTACTTC; cdr3_aa: CASSADSIAYEQYF
d_call: NA; v_call: TRBV9; clone_size: many; j_call: TRBJ2-1; cdr3_nt: TGTGCCAGCAGCTCCCGTGGAACCTACAATGAGCAGTTCTTC; cdr3_aa: CASSSRGTYNEQFF
d_call: NA; v_call: TRBV18; clone_size: many; j_call: TRBJ1-2; cdr3_nt: TGTGCCAGCTCACCGGACGGGTACTATGGCTACACCTTC; cdr3_aa: CASSPDGYYGYTF
d_call: NA; v_call: TRBV20-1; clone_size: many; j_call: TRBJ2-3; cdr3_nt: TGCAGTGCGGAGGGTAGCGGCAAAGATACGCAGTATTTT; cdr3_aa: CSAEGSGKDTQYF
d_call: NA; v_call: TRBV7-2; clone_size: NA; j_call: TRBJ2-7; cdr3_nt: TGTGCCAGCAGGGACCGGGACAAGGGAATCTCCTACGAGCAGTACTTC; cdr3_aa: CASRDRDKGISYEQYF
d_call: NA; v_call: TRBV25-1; clone_size: many; j_call: TRBJ2-2; cdr3_nt: TGTGCCAGCAGTGCTCCTAGGAACACCGGGGAGCTGTTTTTT; cdr3_aa: CASSAPRNTGELFF
d_call: NA; v_call: TRBV7-9; clone_size: many; j_call: TRBJ2-2; cdr3_nt: TGTGCCAGCAGCTTGCGGCAGGGCGGCACCGGGGAGCTGTTTTTT; cdr3_aa: CASSLRQGGTGELFF
d_call: NA; v_call: TRBV3-1; clone_size: many; j_call: TRBJ2-1; cdr3_nt: TGTGCCAGCACGTCCGGGAGTTCTATGGGTGAGCAGTTCTTC; cdr3_aa: CASTSGSSMGEQFF
d_call: TRBD2; v_call: TRBV4-3; clone_size: few; j_call: TRBJ2-5; cdr3_nt: TGCGCCAGCAGCCAAGATCCGGCTAGCGGGAGAATCGGAGAGACCCAGTACTTC; cdr3_aa: CASSQDPASGRIGETQYF